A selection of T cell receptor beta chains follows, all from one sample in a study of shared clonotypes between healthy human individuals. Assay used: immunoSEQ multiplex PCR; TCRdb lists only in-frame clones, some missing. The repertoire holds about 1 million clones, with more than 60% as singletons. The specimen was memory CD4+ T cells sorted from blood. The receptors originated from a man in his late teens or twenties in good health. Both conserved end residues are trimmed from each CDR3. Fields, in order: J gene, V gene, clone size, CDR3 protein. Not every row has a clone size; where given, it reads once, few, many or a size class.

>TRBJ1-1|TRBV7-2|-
ASSPRGGGNTEAF
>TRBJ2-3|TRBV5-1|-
ASSLGPVSGRVDTQY
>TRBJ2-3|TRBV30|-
ACSRGSTDTQY
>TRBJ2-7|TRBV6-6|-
ASSDGQAPYEQY
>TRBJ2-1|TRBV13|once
ASSLQSSGGSTDESSYNEQF
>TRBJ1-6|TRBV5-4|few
ASSFLEAPNSPLH
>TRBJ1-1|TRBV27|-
ASSPAGQGYTEAF
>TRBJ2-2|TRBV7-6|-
ASSPGTGLDTGELF
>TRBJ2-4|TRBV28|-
ASSLRGIAKNIQY
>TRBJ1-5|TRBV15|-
ATSREGGSNQPQH
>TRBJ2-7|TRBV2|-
ASSGSGSYEQY
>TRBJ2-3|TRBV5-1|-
ASSLVSGGTDTQY
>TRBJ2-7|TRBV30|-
AWTVSHEQY
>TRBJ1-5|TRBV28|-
ASSLAGISNQPQH
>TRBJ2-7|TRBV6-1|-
ASTWGQGMAEQY
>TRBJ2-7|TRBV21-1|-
ASSNLGGAVTYEQY
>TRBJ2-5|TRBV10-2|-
ASSEVGTQY
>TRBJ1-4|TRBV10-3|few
AISDPAGRGF
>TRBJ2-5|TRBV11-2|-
ASSFMTGLETQY
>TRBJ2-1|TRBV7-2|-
ASNRLAGGREQF
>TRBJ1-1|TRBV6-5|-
ASSYRGSNTEAF
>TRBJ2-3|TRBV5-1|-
ASSAGTGITDTQY
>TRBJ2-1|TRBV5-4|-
ASGDISYNEQF